Following are 24 T cell receptor beta chains from one sample sequenced in a study of T-cell reconstitution after alpha-beta-depleted transplantation in children. The TCRbeta library incorporated unique molecular identifiers. TCRdb fed the PCR reads into MiXCR, producing one record per CDR3 protein. Here the sample spans around 96,000 distinct CDR3 sequences, more than 10% being singletons. The specimen comprised PBMCs from the stem cell graft donor, sampled from the stem cell graft. These receptors were collected from a human donor who donated a stem cell graft to a child with inherited bone marrow failure.

There are many counts of this clonotype. The chain links TRBV27 to TRBJ1-1; D call uncertain. The germline V gene has CDR1 MNHEY and CDR2 SMNVEV (reference sequence). The CDR3 length is 14 residues. The V gene lost 2 bases and the J gene lost 0 bases, with 7 bases spanning the gap. CDR3 sequence: CASSLNGMNTEAFF. The CDR3 bases are TGTGCCAGCAGTTTAAACGGTATGAACACTGAAGCTTTCTTT.

This clonotype has more than one count but fewer than ten. The J gene is TRBJ2-3, the V gene TRBV7-2; TRBD2 aligns across 8 bases. Losses at the gene ends were 0 bases for V and 0 bases for J; bases not matched to a gene: 8. The germline CDR1 and CDR2 sequences are SGHTA and FQGNSA. CDR3 length: 18 residues. Written as DNA, the CDR3 is TGTGCCAGCAGCTTAGCAGGACAGCGGGGGTATAGCACAGATACGCAGTATTTT. This sequence encodes CASSLAGQRGYSTDTQYF.

The sample holds a few counts of this clonotype. This rearrangement joins TRBV20-1 to TRBJ2-3; 7 bases agree with TRBD1. V trimming: 3 bases; J trimming: 1 base; junction bases outside the gene matches: 1. The CDR3 runs to 13 residues. Germline CDR1 DFQATT, CDR2 SNEGSKA (reference sequence). CDR3 amino acids: CSARRGRTDTQYF. The CDR3 DNA is TGCAGTGCTAGGAGGGGGCGCACAGATACGCAGTATTTT.

In its sample, this clonotype was seen many times. V and J are TRBV20-1 and TRBJ2-7; 9 bases agree with TRBD2. Trimming at V came to 0 bases and at J to 5 bases, leaving 8 bases not matched to a gene. This CDR3 is built from 15 residues. Germline lookup yields CDR1 DFQATT and CDR2 SNEGSKA (reference sequence). Here the CDR3 DNA reads TGCAGTGCTAGAGATCCCCTAGCGGGGACAAACGAGCAGTACTTC. It translates to CSARDPLAGTNEQYF.

This clonotype was counted at least ten times. The V gene is TRBV5-1, the J gene TRBJ1-2; no clear D gene. The CDR3 is made up of 13 amino acids. Germline CDR1 is SGHRS and CDR2 is YFSETQ. V was trimmed by 5 bases and J by 2 bases, leaving 10 bases between them. CDR3 sequence: CASRLGRNYGYTF. CDR3 nucleotide sequence: TGCGCCAGCAGACTTGGACGGAACTATGGCTACACCTTC.

This clonotype occurred many times. This chain connects TRBV7-2 to TRBJ2-3, with D possibly TRBD1 on 6 matching bases. Trimming took off 2 bases at V and 14 bases at J, with 20 bases between the two ends. CDR3 length: 14 residues. CDR1 and CDR2 from the germline V gene are SGHTA and FQGNSA. CDR3: CASSLNPAGAPGYF. CDR3 coding DNA: TGTGCCAGCAGCTTAAATCCGGCAGGGGCCCCAGGGTATTTT. The complete variable domain, with remaining parts taken from reference TRBV7-2 and TRBJ2-3, reads GAGVSQSPSNKVTEKGKDVELRCDPISGHTALYWYRQSLGQGLEFLIYFQGNSAPDKSGLPSDRFSAERTGGSVSTLTIQRTQQEDSAVYLCASSLNPAGAPGYFGPGTRLTVL.

The chain links TRBV20-1 to TRBJ2-7, with TRBD1 identical over 7 bases. The CDR3 loop spans 12 amino acids. The V gene's germline CDR1 is DFQATT and CDR2 SNEGSKA (reference sequence). Unmatched junction bases numbered 5, after V lost 6 bases and J lost 3 bases. CDR3 sequence (DNA): TGCAGTGCCTTGACAGGGAACTACGAGCAGTACTTC. Protein sequence: CSALTGNYEQYF.

This clonotype was picked up many times. The J gene is TRBJ2-3, the V gene TRBV24-1; D tentatively fits TRBD1 or TRBD2 (5 bases each). The V gene's germline CDR1 is KGHDR and CDR2 SFDVKD. CDR3 length equals 15 residues. V was clipped by 0 bases and J by 4 bases, with 10 bases between them. CDR3 coding DNA: TGTGCCACCAGTGATTTGCGGGACCCATCAGATACGCAGTATTTT. It encodes CATSDLRDPSDTQYF.

At least ten counts were recorded for this clonotype. This sequence joins TRBV18 and TRBJ1-4; the D gene is possibly TRBD1 (5 bases). Trimming removed 3 bases at V and 0 bases at J, with 23 bases between. The CDR3 contains 20 residues. Per the germline V gene, CDR1 is KGHSH and CDR2 is LQKENI. DNA of the CDR3: TGTGCCAGCTCACCCGGGACGGACGGGAACCTGCCTGCAACTAATGAAAAACTGTTTTTT. Protein sequence: CASSPGTDGNLPATNEKLFF.

This clonotype was found many times. This rearrangement joins TRBV7-9 to TRBJ2-7; 8 bases line up with TRBD1. The CDR3 spans 14 residues. Germline V gene lookup returns CDR1 SEHNR and CDR2 FQNEAQ (reference sequence). Trimming took 5 bases from V and 3 from J; bases not matched to a gene: 6. The CDR3 region is CASSRDRGGYEQYF. As DNA, the CDR3 is TGTGCCAGCAGCCGAGACAGGGGTGGCTACGAGCAGTACTTC.

The sample holds many counts of this clonotype. The chain couples TRBV5-1 to TRBJ1-1; 9 bases fit TRBD1. The V segment lost 4 bases and the J segment 6 bases; nucleotides outside the gene matches: 7. Germline V gene lookup returns CDR1 SGHRS and CDR2 YFSETQ. The CDR3 runs to 14 residues. Written as DNA, the CDR3 is TGCGCCAGCAGCCTTACAGGGGGCTCTGCTGAAGCTTTCTTT. It specifies CASSLTGGSAEAFF. The entire variable domain, with the rest obtained from reference TRBV5-1 and TRBJ1-1, is as follows: KAGVTQTPRYLIKTRGQQVTLSCSPISGHRSVSWYQQTPGQGLQFLFEYFSETQRNKGNFPGRFSGRQFSNSRSEMNVSTLELGDSALYLCASSLTGGSAEAFFGQGTRLTVV.

This clonotype showed up many times. One end of the junction does not line up with germline, which may come from a read error. The chain employs TRBV11-2 and TRBJ2-7; possible D gene TRBD2, 6 bases. CDR1 and CDR2 from the germline V gene are SGHAT and FQNNGV. This CDR3 is 18 amino acids long. The CDR3 protein is CASSFMSRLRETVYKQYF. In DNA, the CDR3 is TGTGCCAGCAGCTTCATGTCCAGACTACGGGAGACTGTCTACAAGCAGTACTTC.

This clonotype was picked up many times. The chain employs TRBV9 and TRBJ2-3, with 15 positions matching TRBD2. The junction had 11 bases not matched to a gene; V was cut back by 3 bases and J by 6 bases. Germline V lookup: CDR1 SGDLS, CDR2 YYNGEE. The CDR3 consists of 18 residues. CDR3 sequence (DNA): TGTGCCAGCAGCGCCACCCGGACTAGCGGGGGGGCCCCTGATACGCAGTATTTT. Protein sequence: CASSATRTSGGAPDTQYF. The complete variable domain, with remaining parts taken from reference TRBV9 and TRBJ2-3, reads DSGVTQTPKHLITATGQRVTLRCSPRSGDLSVYWYQQSLDQGLQFLIQYYNGEERAKGNILERFSAQQFPDLHSELNLSSLELGDSALYFCASSATRTSGGAPDTQYFGPGTRLTVL.

This clonotype has just a few counts. The chain recombines TRBV6-2 or TRBV6-3 with TRBJ2-7, with D perhaps TRBD2 (6 bases). Trimming stripped 0 bases from V and 7 bases from J, with 13 bases between. From germline, CDR1 is MNHEY and CDR2 SVGEGT. This CDR3 comprises 14 residues. CDR3 residues: CASSYSGGVKEQYF. Here the CDR3 DNA reads TGTGCCAGCAGTTACTCCGGGGGAGTTAAAGAGCAGTACTTC.

The table lists this clonotype with many counts. This chain uses TRBV29-1 with TRBJ2-7, with D perhaps TRBD2 (6 bases). Trimming pared 1 base from V and 1 base from J, leaving 8 bases between. The CDR3 is 13 amino acids. Per the germline V gene, CDR1 is SQVTM and CDR2 is ANQGSEA. CDR3 nucleotide sequence: TGCAGCGTTGAAGGGACTACATCCTACGAGCAGTACTTC. Its translation: CSVEGTTSYEQYF.

This clonotype has just a few counts. The chain employs TRBV5-1 and TRBJ1-1, with a tentative D call TRBD1 (6 bases). V was pared by 3 bases and J by 2 bases, with 20 bases between. Germline lookup yields CDR1 SGHRS and CDR2 YFSETQ. The length of the CDR3 is 17 residues. The CDR3 reads CASSSPYYQGSNTEAFF. CDR3 sequence (DNA): TGCGCCAGCAGCTCACCCTACTACCAGGGGAGCAACACTGAAGCTTTCTTT. Drawing the rest from reference TRBV5-1 and TRBJ1-1, the complete variable domain is KAGVTQTPRYLIKTRGQQVTLSCSPISGHRSVSWYQQTPGQGLQFLFEYFSETQRNKGNFPGRFSGRQFSNSRSEMNVSTLELGDSALYLCASSSPYYQGSNTEAFFGQGTRLTVV.

Ten or more counts support this clonotype. This chain joins TRBV5-1 and TRBJ2-7; TRBD1 is a possible D gene (6 bases). The CDR3 spans 13 residues. Deletions cut 4 bases from V and 2 bases from J, with 10 bases between. Looked up from germline, CDR1 is SGHRS and CDR2 is YFSETQ. CDR3 in amino acids: CASSGGQTYEQYF. DNA of the CDR3: TGCGCCAGCAGCGGCGGACAGACCTACGAGCAGTACTTC.

This clonotype was seen at least ten times. V gene TRBV7-9 combines with J gene TRBJ1-1; D is unresolved. This CDR3 comprises 14 residues. CDR1 SEHNR and CDR2 FQNEAQ come from the germline V gene (reference sequence). The ends were cut back, 5 bases at V and 0 bases at J, with 10 bases in the middle. The CDR3 spells CASSETVMNTEAFF. CDR3 coding DNA: TGTGCCAGCAGCGAGACGGTCATGAACACTGAAGCTTTCTTT.

A remark on this clonotype: A much larger clone differs from this one at a single base, so this may be a read error. The genes are TRBV4-2 and TRBJ1-2, with 8 bases identical to TRBD1. This CDR3 is 15 amino acids long. Germline lookup yields CDR1 LGHNA and CDR2 YNFKEQ. The CDR3 DNA is TGTGCCAGCAGCCAAGAAGGTACAGGGGGGTATGGCTGCACCTTC. Its protein product is CASSQEGTGGYGCTF.

In its sample, this clonotype was seen many times. The chain couples TRBV7-2 to TRBJ2-5, with 7 bases aligning to TRBD2. Germline V gives CDR1 SGHTA, CDR2 FQGNSA. Trimming cost V 5 bases and J 4 bases; bases outside gene matches: 4. The CDR3 totals 13 residues. This chain's CDR3 is CASSPSGGETQYF. CDR3 DNA sequence: TGTGCCAGCAGCCCTAGCGGAGGAGAGACCCAGTACTTC. Supplemented by reference TRBV7-2 and TRBJ2-5, the full variable domain reads GAGVSQSPSNKVTEKGKDVELRCDPISGHTALYWYRQSLGQGLEFLIYFQGNSAPDKSGLPSDRFSAERTGGSVSTLTIQRTQQEDSAVYLCASSPSGGETQYFGPGTRLLVL.

This clonotype occurred many times. This chain uses TRBV5-4 with TRBJ2-5; 8 nucleotides line up with TRBD2. The CDR3 has 15 residues. Germline V gene lookup returns CDR1 SGHNT and CDR2 YYREEE (reference sequence). J gave up 5 bases and V 4 bases, and 10 bases lay outside the gene matches. The CDR3 bases are TGTGCCAGCAGCCCGGGACTAGAGGGCGATGAGACCCAGTACTTC. Translated, it gives CASSPGLEGDETQYF.

There are many counts of this clonotype. CDR3 loop: CASSLPGELFF. The CDR3 DNA is TGTGCCAGCAGCCTCCCCGGGGAGCTGTTTTTT. This chain uses TRBV12-3 or TRBV12-4 with TRBJ2-2, with D uncertain. The V and J ends lost 6 bases and 6 bases respectively, with 5 bases between them. This CDR3 spans 11 amino acids.

A few counts support this clonotype. The chain combines TRBV7-3 with TRBJ2-3, with 12 nucleotides matching TRBD2. The CDR3 covers 17 residues. The V gene's germline CDR1 is SGHTA and CDR2 FQGTGA. With V trimmed by 0 bases and J by 5 bases, 6 bases remained unmatched. The chain's CDR3 is CASSLTGWTSGEDTQYF. The CDR3, as DNA: TGTGCCAGCAGCTTAACAGGGTGGACTAGCGGGGAAGATACGCAGTATTTT.

This clonotype has a count of ten or more. The chain couples TRBV27 to TRBJ2-7, with 9 bases identical to TRBD2. Germline values: CDR1 MNHEY, CDR2 SMNVEV (reference sequence). Trimming at V came to 2 bases and at J to 7 bases, leaving 0 bases not matched to a gene. The CDR3 is 12 residues long. The CDR3, as DNA: TGTGCCAGCAGTTTAGCGGGAGGGGAGCAGTACTTC. It is translated as CASSLAGGEQYF.